This entry describes one T cell receptor beta chain. TCRdb analysed the 5' RACE reads with MiXCR anew, one entry per CDR3 protein. The sample includes roughly 540,000 distinct CDR3 sequences, around 20% seen only once; the top ten take 0.75% to 0.95%. This record comes from a study of identical twins. The CDR3 sequence is 15 residues long. The V end was cut by 3 bases, the J end by 4 bases, with 15 bases between. Looked up from germline, CDR1 is MNHEY and CDR2 is SMNVEV (reference sequence). The sample also formed part of further work on T cells expressing NK-cell markers.

The chain couples TRBV27 to TRBJ1-1, with D perhaps TRBD1 (6 bases). Sequencing input: CD4+ T cells sorted from blood. This clonotype was sampled from a woman aged 18-29 years in good health. The CDR3 coding sequence is TGTGCCAGCAGTTTTTGGGGGCCCCGTCGCACTGAAGCTTTCTTT. Amino acid sequence: CASSFWGPRRTEAFF.